This TCR beta chain was sequenced for a study of human T cells and chemical hapten exposure. General study results and limits: TCRs at high frequency, those above 1 in 1000, did not change with DPC sensitization.

Documented time point: patch test 1, 2 weeks after DPC sensitization. Documented treatment: therapeutic diphenylcyclopropenone sensitization with weekly scalp DPC. TCRdb processed the RACE reads anew with MiXCR; each CDR3 protein has one entry. The repertoire includes fewer than 400,000 distinct CDR3 sequences, around 7% of them detected once, and 7.5% to 8.5% sits in the top ten. A word on this clonotype: Antigen: not known.

The sequence derives from a woman under 30 with alopecia areata. Some clones in this sample may be carry-over from other donors' samples. The specimen comprised whole blood, sampled in connection with sensitization to the hapten diphenylcyclopropenone (DPC).

The CDR3: CATSDEMDSTDTQYF. For the CDR3, the DNA is TGTGCCACCAGTGATGAAATGGACAGCACAGATACGCAGTATTTT. The chain recombines TRBV24-1 with TRBJ2-3, with no clear D. Germline-derived CDR1 and CDR2 are KGHDR and SFDVKD. The CDR3 is made up of 15 amino acids. V lost 3 bases to trimming and J lost 0 bases, with 9 bases between them.